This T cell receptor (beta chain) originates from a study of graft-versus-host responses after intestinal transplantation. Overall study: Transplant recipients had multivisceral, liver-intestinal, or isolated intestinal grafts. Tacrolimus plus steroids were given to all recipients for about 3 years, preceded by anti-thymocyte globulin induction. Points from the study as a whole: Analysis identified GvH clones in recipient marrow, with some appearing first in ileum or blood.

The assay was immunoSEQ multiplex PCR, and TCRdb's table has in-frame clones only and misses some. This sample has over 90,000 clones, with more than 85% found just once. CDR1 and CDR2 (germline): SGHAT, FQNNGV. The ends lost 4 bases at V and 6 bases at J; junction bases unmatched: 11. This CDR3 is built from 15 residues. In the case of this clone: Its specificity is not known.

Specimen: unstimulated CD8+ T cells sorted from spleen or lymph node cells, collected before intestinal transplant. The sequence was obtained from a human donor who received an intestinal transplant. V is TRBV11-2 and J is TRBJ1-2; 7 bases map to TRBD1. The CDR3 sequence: CASSSHVGTANGYTF. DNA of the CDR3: TGTGCCAGCAGCTCACATGTAGGGACAGCGAATGGCTACACCTTC.